This T cell receptor (beta chain) was sequenced during a study of blood T cell repertoires in COVID-19. Across the whole study: Specimens from acute and convalescent COVID-19 originated in the United States, Italy and Spain. PBMCs, B-cell-depleted T cells, or T cells were the source of the cDNA or gDNA that made up the material.

As originally analysed: Amplification from reference gene primers served as the basis for estimated nucleated cell counts. The repertoire was sequenced with immunoSEQ multiplex PCR; TCRdb's copy has only in-frame clones and lacks some. That table is the source of V, J and clone size, and D and trimming were worked out from the DNA. Found here are approximately 150,000 clones, around 90% of them singletons; the top ten hold less than 4.5%. The TCR originated in an older woman with active or convalescent COVID-19. The specimen was peripheral blood.

This chain's CDR3 is CASPTRQNSPLHF. In DNA, the CDR3 is TGCGCCAGCCCTACAAGACAGAATTCACCCCTCCACTTT. The chain is built from TRBV5-1 and TRBJ1-6, with D possibly TRBD1 on 5 matching bases. CDR1 and CDR2 from the germline V gene are SGHRS and YFSETQ. The V end lost 7 bases, the J end lost 7 bases, and 12 bases lay between the germline ends. This CDR3 spans 13 amino acids.